This T cell receptor (beta chain) was recorded in a study of T cell clones after liver transplantation. Study as a whole: Post-transplant blood was tracked for graft-donor-reactive T cell clones identified in a pre-transplant mixed lymphocyte reaction. Patients counted as tolerant after at least one year off all immunosuppression, enzymes not exceeding twice normal. Three of eight recipients were HCV-positive; others had non-autoimmune, non-viral indications. Without induction therapy, subjects received standard immunosuppression until 12-24 months post-transplant.

This clone was recorded only once. CDR1 SNHLY and CDR2 FYNNEI come from the germline V gene. The CDR3 runs 11 residues. The V and J ends lost 3 bases and 4 bases respectively, with 4 bases between them. Clones were read by immunoSEQ multiplex PCR, and TCRdb kept only the in-frame ones, dropping some. The sample yields 50,000 or so clones, 70% to 75% seen once. The clonotype was recovered from a human patient who received a liver transplant. Some of the T cells may derive from the graft donor. V usage is TRBV2 and J usage is TRBJ2-7; D not resolved. Here the sequenced sample was CD4+ T cells from blood, taken approximately 54 months after liver transplant. Here the CDR3 DNA reads TGTGCCAGCAGTGAGGTGTACGAGCAGTACTTC. Protein product: CASSEVYEQYF.